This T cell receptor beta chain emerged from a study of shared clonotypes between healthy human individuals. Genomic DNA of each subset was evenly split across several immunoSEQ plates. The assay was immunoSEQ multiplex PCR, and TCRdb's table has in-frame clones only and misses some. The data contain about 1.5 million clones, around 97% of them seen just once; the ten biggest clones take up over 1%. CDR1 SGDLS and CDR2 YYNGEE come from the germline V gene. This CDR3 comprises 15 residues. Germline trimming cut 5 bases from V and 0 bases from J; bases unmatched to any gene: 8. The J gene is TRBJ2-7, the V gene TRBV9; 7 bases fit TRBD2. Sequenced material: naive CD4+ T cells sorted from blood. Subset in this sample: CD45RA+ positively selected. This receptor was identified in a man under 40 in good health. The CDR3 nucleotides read TGTGCCAGCAGTCCCAGGTGGGAGGGCTCCTACGAGCAGTACTTC. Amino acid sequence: CASSPRWEGSYEQYF.